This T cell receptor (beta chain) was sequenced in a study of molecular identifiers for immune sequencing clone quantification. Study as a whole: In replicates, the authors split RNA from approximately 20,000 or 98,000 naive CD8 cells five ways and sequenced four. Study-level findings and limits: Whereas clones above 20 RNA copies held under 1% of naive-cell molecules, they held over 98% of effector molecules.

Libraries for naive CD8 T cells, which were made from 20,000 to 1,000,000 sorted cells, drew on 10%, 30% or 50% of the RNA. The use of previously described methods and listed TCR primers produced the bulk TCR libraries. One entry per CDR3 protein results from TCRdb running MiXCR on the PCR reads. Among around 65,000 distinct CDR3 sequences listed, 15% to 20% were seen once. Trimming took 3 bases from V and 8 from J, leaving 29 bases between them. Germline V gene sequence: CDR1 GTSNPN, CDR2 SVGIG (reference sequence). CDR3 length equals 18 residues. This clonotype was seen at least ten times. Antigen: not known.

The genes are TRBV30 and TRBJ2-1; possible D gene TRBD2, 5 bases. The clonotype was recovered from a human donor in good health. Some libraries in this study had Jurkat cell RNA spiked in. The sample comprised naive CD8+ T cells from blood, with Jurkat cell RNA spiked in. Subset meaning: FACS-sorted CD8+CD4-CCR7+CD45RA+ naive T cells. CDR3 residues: CAWSEKFPFIRLAHEQFF. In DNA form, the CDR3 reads TGTGCCTGGAGCGAAAAATTCCCCTTTATTAGGCTAGCACATGAGCAGTTCTTC.